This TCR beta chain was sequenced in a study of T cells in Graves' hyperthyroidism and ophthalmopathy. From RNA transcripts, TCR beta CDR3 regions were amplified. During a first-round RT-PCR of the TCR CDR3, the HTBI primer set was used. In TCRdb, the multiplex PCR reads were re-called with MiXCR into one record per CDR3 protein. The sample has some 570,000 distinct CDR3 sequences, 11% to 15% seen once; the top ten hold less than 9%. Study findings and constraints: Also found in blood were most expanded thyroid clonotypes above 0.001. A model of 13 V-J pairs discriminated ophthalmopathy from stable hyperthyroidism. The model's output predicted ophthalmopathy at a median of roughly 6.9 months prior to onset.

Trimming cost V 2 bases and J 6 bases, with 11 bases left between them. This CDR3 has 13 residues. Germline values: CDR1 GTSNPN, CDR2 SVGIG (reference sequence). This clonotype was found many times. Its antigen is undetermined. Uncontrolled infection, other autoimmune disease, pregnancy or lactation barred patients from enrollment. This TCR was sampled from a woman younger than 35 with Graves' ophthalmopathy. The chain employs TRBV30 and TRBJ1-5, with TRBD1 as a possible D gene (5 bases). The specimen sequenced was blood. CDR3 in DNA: TGTGCCTGGAGTCGACAGCCCACTCAGCCCCAGCATTTT. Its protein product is CAWSRQPTQPQHF.